A selection of T cell receptor beta chains follows, all from one sample in a study of regulatory T cells in long-lasting Graves disease. MiXCR, run by TCRdb on the multiplex PCR reads, gives a single entry per CDR3 protein. This sample yields around 450,000 distinct CDR3 sequences, of which 15% to 20% are seen a single time; about 12% belongs to the top ten. These data were likewise used in another study, on T cells in Graves' hyperthyroidism and ophthalmopathy.

Sequences were derived from peripheral blood mononuclear cells (PBMCs), sampled at new diagnosis, from a patient treated with antithyroid drugs. The receptors here all came from a man aged 35-49 years with Graves disease. Both conserved end residues are part of each CDR3. A D gene is named only where the DNA matches it firmly. Only some rows state a clone size, as once, few, many or a class for expanded clones.

j_call v_call clone_size d_call cdr3_aa cdr3_nt
TRBJ2-3 TRBV7-2 many . CASSTGFSTDTQYF TGTGCCAGCAGCACGGGATTTAGCACAGATACGCAGTATTTT
TRBJ2-1 TRBV2 many . CASCTLTGYNEQFF TGTGCCAGCTGCACCTTGACTGGGTACAATGAGCAGTTCTTC
TRBJ2-7 TRBV6-1 once TRBD2 CASLYRGGASGSSEQYF TGTGCCAGCTTATACCGAGGCGGGGCTAGCGGGAGTTCCGAGCAGTACTTC
TRBJ1-1 TRBV7-2 few . CASTKTGLNTEAFF TGTGCCAGCACCAAAACAGGTCTGAACACTGAAGCTTTCTTT
TRBJ1-5 TRBV19 . . CASKGMRSPNQPQHF TGTGCCAGTAAGGGTATGAGGAGCCCAAATCAGCCCCAGCATTTT
TRBJ2-1 TRBV27 few TRBD2 CASRGTISYNEQFF TGTGCCAGCAGGGGGACTATTTCCTACAATGAGCAGTTCTTC
TRBJ1-6 TRBV5-5 few . CASSLRGNNSPLHF TGTGCCAGCAGCTTGCGGGGGAATAATTCACCCCTCCACTTT
TRBJ2-2 TRBV6-1 many . CASSTSTGELFF TGTGCCAGCAGTACATCCACCGGGGAGCTGTTTTTT
TRBJ2-7 TRBV6-5 many . CASSYSSGVSYEQYF TGTGCCAGCAGTTACTCTAGCGGAGTATCCTACGAGCAGTACTTC
TRBJ2-7 TRBV2 . TRBD1 CASRDRLISYEQYF TGTGCCAGCAGGGACAGGTTAATTAGCTACGAGCAGTACTTC
TRBJ1-5 TRBV10-3 . . CAMAGGTNQPQHF TGTGCCATGGCCGGGGGAACCAATCAGCCCCAGCATTTT
TRBJ2-1 TRBV6-5 many TRBD2 CASSYTSGSYEQFF TGTGCCAGCAGTTACACCAGCGGGAGCTATGAGCAGTTCTTC
TRBJ2-6 TRBV11-1 . . CASSPWTGANVLTF TGTGCCAGCAGCCCCTGGACGGGGGCCAACGTCCTGACTTTC
TRBJ2-5 TRBV15 many . CATSRDLRGDQETQYF TGTGCCACCAGCAGAGATCTCCGCGGGGACCAAGAGACCCAGTACTTC
TRBJ2-3 TRBV7-2 many TRBD2 CASSLRLAGTADTQYF TGTGCCAGCAGCCTCAGACTAGCGGGAACCGCAGATACGCAGTATTTT
TRBJ1-4 TRBV3-1 many . CASSQLRATNEKLFF TGTGCCAGCAGCCAACTCCGTGCAACTAATGAAAAACTGTTTTTT
TRBJ2-5 TRBV7-6 many TRBD2 CASSLDGEGWETQYF TGTGCCAGCAGCTTAGATGGGGAGGGTTGGGAGACCCAGTACTTC
TRBJ2-2 TRBV6-1 few TRBD1 CASSPGGAGTGELFF TGTGCCAGCAGTCCAGGGGGCGCAGGAACCGGGGAGCTGTTTTTT
TRBJ1-1 TRBV20-1 . . CSATRDQSTEAFF TGCAGTGCTACAAGGGACCAGAGCACTGAAGCTTTCTTT
TRBJ2-7 TRBV6-1 many . CASRNVGGPNYEQYF TGTGCCAGCAGAAACGTCGGAGGACCGAACTACGAGCAGTACTTC
TRBJ1-1 TRBV7-9 many . CASSLPGWLNTEAFF TGTGCCAGCAGCTTACCTGGGTGGTTGAACACTGAAGCTTTCTTT
TRBJ1-1 TRBV28 many . CASSFQNTEAFF TGTGCCAGCAGTTTCCAAAACACTGAAGCTTTCTTT
TRBJ1-1 TRBV19 few . CASSIHGRLNTEASF TGTGCCAGTAGTATACACGGACGTCTGAACACTGAAGCTTCCTTT
TRBJ2-1 TRBV4-1 . TRBD2 CASSQASGGTGDEQFF TGCGCCAGCAGCCAAGCTAGCGGGGGGACCGGGGATGAGCAGTTCTTC
TRBJ2-2 TRBV7-6 . TRBD2 CASSPGLAGGPGELFF TGTGCCAGCAGCCCAGGACTAGCGGGAGGGCCCGGGGAGCTGTTTTTT
TRBJ2-7 TRBV28 many TRBD2 CASSLPGGYEQYF TGTGCCAGCAGCCTCCCGGGGGGCTACGAGCAGTACTTC
TRBJ2-1 TRBV5-1 many . CASSLSADTYNEQFF TGCGCCAGCAGCTTATCAGCGGACACCTACAATGAGCAGTTCTTC